The 10 T cell receptor beta chains listed next were all sequenced from one sample in a study of T cell changes during pregnancy in multiple sclerosis. TCRdb's copy holds only in-frame clones and misses some; the assay was immunoSEQ multiplex PCR. Of approximately 42,000 clones listed, around 84% are singletons. The sample was CD4+ T cells from peripheral blood mononuclear cells, taken before pregnancy. The receptor source for this set is a female donor with multiple sclerosis, enrolled in a pregnancy study.

CDR3 amino acids: CASSRDSYEQYF. CDR3 nucleotide sequence: TGTGCCAGCAGCAGGGACAGCTACGAGCAGTACTTC. The rearrangement joins TRBV5-6 to TRBJ2-7; 7 positions match TRBD1. Losses at the gene ends were 4 bases for V and 3 bases for J; bases not matched to a gene: 1. From germline, CDR1 is SGHDT and CDR2 YYEEEE. The CDR3 is made up of 12 amino acids.

In this sample, this clone turned up a few times. This chain links TRBV9 with TRBJ2-1; D gene uncertain. Looked up from germline, CDR1 is SGDLS and CDR2 is YYNGEE. The V and J ends lost 0 bases and 4 bases respectively, with 8 bases between them. CDR3 length: 14 amino acids. DNA of the CDR3: TGTGCCAGCAGCGTAGCTATCTATTACAATGAGCAGTTCTTC. Translating it yields CASSVAIYYNEQFF.

The gene calls are TRBV30 and TRBJ2-3; 11 positions match TRBD2. The germline gives CDR1 GTSNPN, CDR2 SVGIG (reference sequence). CDR3 length: 15 amino acids. V gave up 5 bases and J gave up 1 base; unmatched junction bases: 5. The chain's CDR3 is CAWRKLAGGTDTQYF. CDR3 coding DNA: TGTGCCTGGCGAAAACTAGCGGGGGGCACAGATACGCAGTATTTT. Full variable domain (missing parts from reference TRBV30 and TRBJ2-3): SQTIHQWPATLVQPVGSPLSLECTVEGTSNPNLYWYRQAAGRGLQLLFYSVGIGQISSEVPQNLSASRPQDRQFILSSKKLLLSDSGFYLCAWRKLAGGTDTQYFGPGTRLTVL.

This clone was seen more than once but under ten times. A clone one base away is much larger, so this may be a read error. This sample also contains other DNA sequences that code for the same CDR3. The rearrangement links TRBV6-5 to TRBJ1-1, with a weak D call TRBD1 (6 bases). V lost 0 bases to trimming and J lost 1 base, with 6 bases between them. The CDR3 spans 14 residues. CDR1 and CDR2 from the germline V gene are MNHEY and SVGAGI. The CDR3 nucleotides are TGTGCCAGCAGTTACTCGACAGGGAACACTGAAGCTTTCTTT. Translated, it gives CASSYSTGNTEAFF.

The rearrangement uses TRBV2 and TRBJ2-3; TRBD2 matches at 7 bases. After removal of 9 bases from V and 5 bases from J, the junction contained 14 bases not matched to a gene. The CDR3 has 15 residues. The germline gives CDR1 SNHLY, CDR2 FYNNEI. The CDR3 DNA is TGTGCCAGTCTCCCGGGACTACCTATAGGAGATACGCAGTATTTT. As protein: CASLPGLPIGDTQYF.

Only a few counts were recorded for this clone. CDR3 protein: CASGRTFAYNEQFF. Here the CDR3 DNA reads TGTGCCAGCGGACGGACTTTTGCTTACAATGAGCAGTTCTTC. This rearrangement joins TRBV11-2 to TRBJ2-1, with a weak D call TRBD2 (5 bases). Germline CDR1 and CDR2: SGHAT and FQNNGV. V dropped 8 bases and J dropped 4 bases, with 15 bases sitting between them. The CDR3 runs to 14 residues.

For the CDR3, the DNA is TGTGCCAGCAGTGACACAGGGGGATGGACTGAGCAGTTCTTC. Translation gives CASSDTGGWTEQFF. V and J are TRBV2 and TRBJ2-1; TRBD1 matches at 8 bases. Germline V gives CDR1 SNHLY, CDR2 FYNNEI. The CDR3 totals 14 residues. J gave up 9 bases and V 3 bases, and 7 bases lay outside the gene matches.

This sequence joins TRBV5-4 and TRBJ1-2, with a weak D call TRBD1 (6 bases). The germline gives CDR1 SGHNT, CDR2 YYREEE (reference sequence). The CDR3 sequence is 15 residues long. Trimming left V 1 base short and J 0 bases short, with 10 bases between. CDR3 residues: CASSLSRTANYGYTF. The CDR3 DNA is TGTGCCAGCAGCTTGTCCCGGACAGCTAACTATGGCTACACCTTC. Full variable domain (rest looked up from reference TRBV5-4 and TRBJ1-2): ETGVTQSPTHLIKTRGQQVTLRCSSQSGHNTVSWYQQALGQGPQFIFQYYREEENGRGNFPPRFSGLQFPNYSSELNVNALELDDSALYLCASSLSRTANYGYTFGSGTRLTVV.

This sequence joins TRBV7-9 and TRBJ1-1, with D perhaps matching TRBD1 (6 bases). Germline V gene sequence: CDR1 SEHNR, CDR2 FQNEAQ (reference sequence). CDR3 length equals 16 residues. Trimming pared 1 base from V and 6 bases from J, leaving 18 bases between. The CDR3: CASSLEGRGATPEAFF. For the CDR3, the DNA is TGTGCCAGCAGCTTAGAAGGGCGGGGGGCGACCCCTGAAGCTTTCTTT.

The chain couples TRBV6-1 to TRBJ2-5; D perhaps matches TRBD2 (6 bases). Between the trimmed V and J ends, which lost 5 bases and 5 bases, there was a span of 15 bases. Germline V gene data show CDR1 as MNHNS and CDR2 as SASEGT. The CDR3 has 14 amino acids. CDR3 amino acids: CASSFQRAGETQYF. The CDR3 DNA reads TGTGCCAGCAGTTTCCAGCGGGCGGGGGAGACCCAGTACTTC.